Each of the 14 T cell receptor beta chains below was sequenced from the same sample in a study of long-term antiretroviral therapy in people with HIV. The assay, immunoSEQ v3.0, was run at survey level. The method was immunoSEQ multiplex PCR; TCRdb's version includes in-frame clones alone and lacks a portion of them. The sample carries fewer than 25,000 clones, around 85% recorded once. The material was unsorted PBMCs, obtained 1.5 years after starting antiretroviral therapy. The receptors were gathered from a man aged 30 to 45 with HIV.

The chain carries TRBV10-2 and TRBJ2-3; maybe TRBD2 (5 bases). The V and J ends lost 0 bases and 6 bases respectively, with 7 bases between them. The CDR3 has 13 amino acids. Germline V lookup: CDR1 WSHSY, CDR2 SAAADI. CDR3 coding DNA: TGCGCCAGCAGTGAGTCACTAGAGGATACGCAGTATTTT. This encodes CASSESLEDTQYF.

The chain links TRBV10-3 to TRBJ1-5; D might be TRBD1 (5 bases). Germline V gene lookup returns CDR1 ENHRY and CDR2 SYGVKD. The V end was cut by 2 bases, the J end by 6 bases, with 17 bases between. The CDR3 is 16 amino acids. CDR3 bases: TGTGCCATCAGTGAGGGCAGGAAAACGGGGGGTCAGCCCCAGCATTTT. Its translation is CAISEGRKTGGQPQHF.

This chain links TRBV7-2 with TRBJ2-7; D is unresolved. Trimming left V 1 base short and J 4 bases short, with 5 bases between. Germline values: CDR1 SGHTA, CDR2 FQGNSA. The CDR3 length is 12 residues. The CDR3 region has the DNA TGTGCCAGCAGCTTAGGTAGTTACGAGCAGTACTTC. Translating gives CASSLGSYEQYF. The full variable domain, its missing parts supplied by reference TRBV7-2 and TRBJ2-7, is GAGVSQSPSNKVTEKGKDVELRCDPISGHTALYWYRQSLGQGLEFLIYFQGNSAPDKSGLPSDRFSAERTGGSVSTLTIQRTQQEDSAVYLCASSLGSYEQYFGPGTRLTVT.

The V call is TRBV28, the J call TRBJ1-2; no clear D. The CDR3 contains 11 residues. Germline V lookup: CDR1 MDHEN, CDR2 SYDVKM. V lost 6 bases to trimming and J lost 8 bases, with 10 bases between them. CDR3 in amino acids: CASREGKGYTF. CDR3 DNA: TGTGCCAGCAGGGAAGGGAAGGGCTACACCTTC.

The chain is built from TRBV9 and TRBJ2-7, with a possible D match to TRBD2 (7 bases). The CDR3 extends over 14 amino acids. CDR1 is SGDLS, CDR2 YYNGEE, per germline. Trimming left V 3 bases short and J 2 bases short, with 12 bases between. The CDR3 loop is CASSAGGPAYEQYF. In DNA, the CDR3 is TGTGCCAGCAGCGCCGGGGGGCCAGCCTACGAGCAGTACTTC.

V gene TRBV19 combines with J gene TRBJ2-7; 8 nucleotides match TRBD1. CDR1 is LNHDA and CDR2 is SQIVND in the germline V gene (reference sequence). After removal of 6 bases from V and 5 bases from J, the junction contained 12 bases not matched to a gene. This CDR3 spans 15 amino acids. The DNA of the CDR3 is TGTGCCAGTAGCCCCTACGGACAGGGATCCCACGAGCAGTACTTC. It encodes CASSPYGQGSHEQYF.

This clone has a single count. CDR3 loop: CASRRQGAYEQYF. In nucleotides, the CDR3 is TGTGCCAGCAGAAGACAGGGGGCTTACGAGCAGTACTTC. This chain connects TRBV28 to TRBJ2-7, with TRBD1 identical over 10 bases. V was pared by 6 bases and J by 4 bases, with 3 bases of the junction left unmatched. From germline, CDR1 is MDHEN and CDR2 SYDVKM. CDR3 size: 13 residues.

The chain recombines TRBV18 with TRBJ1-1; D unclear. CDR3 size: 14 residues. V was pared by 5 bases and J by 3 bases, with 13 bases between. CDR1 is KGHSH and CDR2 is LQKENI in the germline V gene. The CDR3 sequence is CASSSTPGDTEAFF. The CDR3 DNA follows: TGTGCCAGCTCATCGACACCCGGGGACACTGAAGCTTTCTTT.

The CDR3 bases are TGCGCCACGGGACAGGGTGAAATAGGCGGGGAGCTGTTTTTT. Translated: CATGQGEIGGELFF. The chain links TRBV5-1 to TRBJ2-2, with TRBD1 identical over 9 bases. V shed 9 bases and J 7 bases; nucleotides not matched to a gene: 10. The CDR3 length is 14 residues. The germline gives CDR1 SGHRS, CDR2 YFSETQ.

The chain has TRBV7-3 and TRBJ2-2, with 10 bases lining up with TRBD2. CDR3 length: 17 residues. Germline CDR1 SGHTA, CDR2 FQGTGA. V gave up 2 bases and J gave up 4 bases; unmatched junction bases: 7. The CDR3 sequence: CASSLLAGASFTGELFF. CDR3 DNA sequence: TGTGCCAGCAGCTTACTAGCGGGGGCATCTTTCACCGGGGAGCTGTTTTTT.

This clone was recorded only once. CDR3 loop: CASSKEGPKISYEQYF. The CDR3 DNA reads as TGTGCCAGCAGCAAAGAGGGACCGAAGATTAGCTACGAGCAGTACTTC. The J gene is TRBJ2-7, the V gene TRBV21-1. TRBV21-1 is designated a pseudogene. The CDR3 length is 16 residues.

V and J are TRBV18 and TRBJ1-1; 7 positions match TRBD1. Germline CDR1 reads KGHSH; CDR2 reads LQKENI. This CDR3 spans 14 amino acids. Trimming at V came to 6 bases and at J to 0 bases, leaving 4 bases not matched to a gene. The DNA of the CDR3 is TGTGCCAGCTCGGAGACAGGGTTGAACACTGAAGCTTTCTTT. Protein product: CASSETGLNTEAFF.

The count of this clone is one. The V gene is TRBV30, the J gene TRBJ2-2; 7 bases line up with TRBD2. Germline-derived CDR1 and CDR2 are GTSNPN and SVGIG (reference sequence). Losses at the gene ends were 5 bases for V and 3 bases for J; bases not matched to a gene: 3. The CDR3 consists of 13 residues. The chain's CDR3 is CAWSLADTGELFF. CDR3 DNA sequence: TGTGCCTGGTCTCTAGCGGACACCGGGGAGCTGTTTTTT.

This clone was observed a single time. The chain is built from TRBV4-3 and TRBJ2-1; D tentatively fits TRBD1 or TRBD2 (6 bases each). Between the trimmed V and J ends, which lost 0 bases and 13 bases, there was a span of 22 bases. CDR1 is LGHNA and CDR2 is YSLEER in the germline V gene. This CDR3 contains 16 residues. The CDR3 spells CASSQDSSRLEGDQFF. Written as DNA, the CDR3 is TGCGCCAGCAGCCAAGACTCCTCTCGTTTGGAGGGGGACCAGTTCTTC.